This TCR beta chain was identified during a study of memory CD8 T cells in hepatitis C reinfection. Overall study: HCV reinfection: RNA-positive following two negative tests at least 60 days apart.

Stated time point: pre-reinfection, 55 to 20 weeks before reinfection detection. No in vitro expansion preceded TCR sequencing of the sorted cells. Donors were people who inject drugs in the Montreal HEPCO cohort. Control naive CD8 T cells came from a couple of donors at all three reinfection time points. On this clone: Its antigen is still unknown.

The data were produced by immunoSEQ multiplex PCR, yet TCRdb's version contains in-frame clones alone and is incomplete. The sample shows about 6,600 clones, approximately 92% of them seen only once. Broader study findings: Conclusions on public clonotypes and secondary clearance were not definitive with five or six donors.

V shed 1 base and J 1 base; nucleotides not matched to a gene: 6. The CDR3 runs to 17 residues. The germline V gene encodes CDR1 SGHDN and CDR2 FVKESK. The specimen sequenced was naive CD8+ T cells sorted from blood. The sequence derives from a man in his forties or fifties with hepatitis C virus infection. This sequence joins TRBV14 and TRBJ1-2; 10 nucleotides align to TRBD1. The CDR3 loop reads CASSQGPGQGSNYGYTF. In DNA form, the CDR3 reads TGTGCCAGCAGCCAAGGTCCGGGACAGGGGAGTAACTATGGCTACACCTTC.